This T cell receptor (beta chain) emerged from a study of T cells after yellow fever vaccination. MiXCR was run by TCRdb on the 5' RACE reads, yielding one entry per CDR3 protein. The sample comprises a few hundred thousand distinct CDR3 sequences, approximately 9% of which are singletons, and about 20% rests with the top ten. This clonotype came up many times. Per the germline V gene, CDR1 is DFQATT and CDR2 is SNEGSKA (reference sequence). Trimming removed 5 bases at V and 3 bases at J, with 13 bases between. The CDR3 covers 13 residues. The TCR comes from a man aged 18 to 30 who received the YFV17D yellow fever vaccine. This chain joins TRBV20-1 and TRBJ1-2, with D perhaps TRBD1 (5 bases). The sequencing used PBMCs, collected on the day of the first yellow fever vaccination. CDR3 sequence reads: CSADEGRDYGYTF. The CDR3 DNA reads TGCAGTGCTGATGAGGGGCGCGACTATGGCTACACCTTC.